The 5 T cell receptor beta chains listed next were all sequenced from one sample in a study of blood T cell repertoires in COVID-19 (TCRdb year 2020). Libraries were made using the immunoSEQ multiplex PCR assay. Entries here come from immuneACCESS through TCRdb and include only in-frame sequences with V and J called. Some clones fail to appear in such tables; in the studies checked, an unresolved V gene covers under half of the shortfall, and the cause of the remainder is unknown. The sample has 28,000 or so clones on record, 82% of them singletons. The ten largest clones take up under 35% of the sample. Sequenced: peripheral blood. These TCRs come from a human donor in a cohort sampled during active COVID-19.

The chain joins TRBV5-4 to TRBJ2-1; 13 positions agree with TRBD2. This CDR3 region has 16 residues. Germline values: CDR1 SGHNT, CDR2 YYREEE (reference sequence). The V and J ends lost 3 bases and 7 bases, in that order; junction bases with no gene match: 7. CDR3 bases: TGTGCCAGCAGCTCCCGACTAGCGGGAGGTGAAAATGAGCAGTTCTTC. This codes for CASSSRLAGGENEQFF. Full variable domain (remainder filled in from reference TRBV5-4 and TRBJ2-1): ETGVTQSPTHLIKTRGQQVTLRCSSQSGHNTVSWYQQALGQGPQFIFQYYREEENGRGNFPPRFSGLQFPNYSSELNVNALELDDSALYLCASSSRLAGGENEQFFGPGTRLTVL.

V gene TRBV5-1 combines with J gene TRBJ1-5; perhaps TRBD1 as D (6 bases). V was shortened by 5 bases and J by 8 bases, with 17 bases between the two germline ends. CDR1 SGHRS and CDR2 YFSETQ come from the germline V gene. CDR3 length: 14 amino acids. CDR3 region: CASSLRGGGEPQHF. The CDR3 coding sequence is TGCGCCAGCAGTCTCAGGGGCGGAGGAGAGCCCCAGCATTTT.

This chain uses TRBV15 with TRBJ1-5, with 8 nucleotides matching TRBD1. J gave up 6 bases and V 8 bases, and 9 bases lay outside the gene matches. CDR1 and CDR2 (germline): LNHNV, YYDKDF (reference sequence). The CDR3 contains 14 residues. The CDR3 DNA reads TGTGCCACCGCGGAACAGGGGGGAGGTCAGCCCCAGCATTTT. Its protein is CATAEQGGGQPQHF.

The chain has TRBV7-2 and TRBJ1-2, with 8 bases lining up with TRBD1. Germline lookup yields CDR1 SGHTA and CDR2 FQGNSA. Unmatched junction bases numbered 8, after V lost 5 bases and J lost 9 bases. This CDR3 region has 13 residues. CDR3 DNA sequence: TGTGCCAGCAGCCTAGGACAGGGCGGGCGCTACACCTTC. It is translated as CASSLGQGGRYTF.

This chain joins TRBV7-3 and TRBJ2-5, with 14 nucleotides matching TRBD2. V shed 5 bases, J shed 1 base, and the junction held 6 bases outside the gene matches. Germline loops: CDR1 SGHTA, CDR2 FQGTGA. The CDR3 spans 17 residues. CDR3 in DNA: TGTGCCAGCAGCCCGAAGGGACTAGCGGGGGCCCAAGAGACCCAGTACTTC. Protein sequence: CASSPKGLAGAQETQYF.